This T cell receptor (beta chain) was documented in a study of T cells in Graves' hyperthyroidism and ophthalmopathy. Study findings and constraints: Clonotypes that were expanded in thyroid above 0.001 mostly appeared in blood too. A model of 13 V-J pairs discriminated ophthalmopathy from stable hyperthyroidism.

Clinical symptoms, serum thyroxine and TRAb, thyroid ultrasound and orbital computed tomography together formed the diagnostic basis. Notes on this clonotype: Its specificity is unknown.

The TCR beta CDR3 regions underwent amplification using RNA transcripts as the source. The HTBI set primed first-round TCR CDR3 RT-PCR. TCRdb used MiXCR to reprocess the multiplex PCR reads, holding one entry per CDR3 protein. Here the sample spans roughly 500,000 distinct CDR3 sequences, more than 45% being singletons. The specimen was peripheral blood or thyroid tissue (not recorded which). This TCR came from an adult woman with Graves' disease, either hyperthyroidism or ophthalmopathy (not recorded which).

This chain's CDR3 is CASSFEGDYEQYF. Here the CDR3 DNA reads TGTGCCAGCAGCTTCGAAGGGGACTACGAGCAGTACTTC. The chain joins TRBV5-6 to TRBJ2-7; D is perhaps TRBD1 (5 bases). Germline V CDR1 and CDR2: SGHDT, YYEEEE. The CDR3 runs to 13 residues. Deletions cut 2 bases from V and 3 bases from J, with 9 bases between.